A single sample gave rise to the 17 T cell receptor beta chains below, sequenced in a study of Ad26.COV2.S vaccination and SARS-CoV-2 variants. Treatment: around 19 received Ad26.COV2.S at low or high dose, single or two shots; roughly five received placebo; per-sample allocation not given. Sampling happened 63 days after the first vaccine or placebo injection. Repertoires were generated with immunoSEQ multiplex PCR, while TCRdb's copy carries only in-frame clones and drops some. The profile shows a few hundred thousand clones, roughly 89% of them singletons. Sequences were derived from peripheral blood, sampled in a trial of Ad26.COV2.S vaccine versus placebo. The receptors were sampled from a person aged 18-65 years who received the Ad26.COV2.S COVID-19 vaccine or a placebo.

This chain links TRBV29-1 with TRBJ1-1; 7 bases are a match to TRBD1. Germline CDR1 and CDR2: SQVTM and ANQGSEA. The CDR3 extends over 14 amino acids. Trimming cost V 6 bases and J 0 bases; bases outside gene matches: 7. CDR3 bases: TGCAGCGTGGAGGGACAGACCATGAACACTGAAGCTTTCTTT. Translating gives CSVEGQTMNTEAFF.

The chain recombines TRBV11-2 with TRBJ1-2; 8 nucleotides align to TRBD1. The CDR3 has 14 amino acids. Trimming cost V 5 bases and J 2 bases; bases outside gene matches: 4. Germline V gene sequence: CDR1 SGHAT, CDR2 FQNNGV. The CDR3 DNA reads as TGTGCCAGCAGCCCACGGACAGGGAACTATGGCTACACCTTC. Amino acid sequence: CASSPRTGNYGYTF.

In its sample, this clone was seen once. The V gene is TRBV19, the J gene TRBJ1-5, with D perhaps matching TRBD1 (5 bases). CDR1 and CDR2 (germline): LNHDA, SQIVND (reference sequence). This CDR3 contains 15 residues. Trimming left V 5 bases short and J 2 bases short, with 13 bases between. The CDR3 protein is CASSPRRVRNQPQHF. The CDR3 DNA is TGTGCCAGTAGTCCCCGCAGGGTTCGCAATCAGCCCCAGCATTTT.

This clone was seen a single time. For the CDR3, the DNA is TGCGCCAGCAGCCAAGAAGGGCAGGGTTATCAGCCCCAGCATTTT. This encodes CASSQEGQGYQPQHF. The V call is TRBV4-1, the J call TRBJ1-5; a weak D match, TRBD1 (5 bases). The CDR3 consists of 15 residues. The V gene lost 0 bases and the J gene lost 5 bases, with 11 bases spanning the gap. Germline-derived CDR1 and CDR2 are MGHRA and YSYEKL.

The chain carries TRBV28 and TRBJ2-7; TRBD1 aligns across 10 bases. There are 13 residues in the CDR3. The germline CDR1 and CDR2 sequences are MDHEN and SYDVKM. V gave up 9 bases and J gave up 0 bases; unmatched junction bases: 2. The CDR3 loop reads CASRTGGSYEQYF. The CDR3 nucleotides are TGTGCCAGTCGGACAGGGGGCTCCTACGAGCAGTACTTC.

The chain uses TRBV6-2 or TRBV6-3 and TRBJ1-1; perhaps TRBD1 as D (5 bases). This CDR3 spans 13 amino acids. Germline CDR1 is MNHEY and CDR2 is SVGEGT. V lost 5 bases and J 5 bases, leaving 12 bases between the germline ends. This chain's CDR3 is CASSGSGNTEAFF. CDR3 sequence (DNA): TGTGCCAGCAGTGGTTCAGGGAATACTGAAGCTTTCTTT.

The chain carries TRBV7-3 and TRBJ2-1; D might be TRBD2 (5 bases). V was clipped by 6 bases and J by 4 bases, with 10 bases between them. The CDR3 runs 13 residues. Germline values: CDR1 SGHTA, CDR2 FQGTGA. The CDR3 loop is CASSQDSYNEQFF. The DNA for the CDR3 is TGTGCCAGCAGTCAGGACTCTTACAATGAGCAGTTCTTC.

In this sample, this clone turned up once. V and J are TRBV7-9 and TRBJ1-1; D call uncertain. Germline V lookup: CDR1 SEHNR, CDR2 FQNEAQ (reference sequence). The CDR3 covers 11 residues. V shed 3 bases and J shed 7 bases, with 6 bases lying between them. Here the CDR3 DNA reads TGTGCCAGCAGCTTCGTGGGTGAAGCTTTCTTT. Translating it yields CASSFVGEAFF.

The chain recombines TRBV7-2 with TRBJ2-5, with D unclear. Germline CDR1 is SGHTA and CDR2 is FQGNSA. Trimming pared 5 bases from V and 0 bases from J, leaving 13 bases between. The CDR3 consists of 15 residues. In DNA, the CDR3 is TGTGCCAGCAGCCCAACGGTGAGGTACCAAGAGACCCAGTACTTC. It encodes CASSPTVRYQETQYF.

This clone was counted a few times. The chain couples TRBV7-3 to TRBJ2-3; 9 nucleotides agree with TRBD2. V lost 7 bases, J lost 4 bases, and 9 bases stayed unmatched. The CDR3 runs 15 residues. Germline lookup yields CDR1 SGHTA and CDR2 FQGTGA. The CDR3 region is CASIATSGASDTQYF. The CDR3 bases are TGTGCCAGCATCGCGACTAGCGGAGCGTCAGATACGCAGTATTTT.

V is TRBV7-4 and J is TRBJ1-3; D remains unclear. V was pared by 5 bases and J by 4 bases, with 9 bases between. The CDR3 length is 13 residues. Germline V CDR1 and CDR2: SGHVT, SQSDAQ. CDR3 loop: CASSPALGNTIYF. The CDR3 DNA reads TGTGCCAGCAGCCCGGCGCTGGGAAACACCATATATTTT.

This chain connects TRBV12-5 to TRBJ1-3; D uncertain. CDR3 length equals 14 residues. V was clipped by 7 bases and J by 2 bases, with 12 bases between them. Per the germline V gene, CDR1 is LGHNT and CDR2 is FRNRAP. CDR3 nucleotides: TGTGCTAGTGAAACCCCTGGACCTGGAAACACCATATATTTT. Its translation is CASETPGPGNTIYF.

With regard to this clone: Compared with germline, one end of the junction differs, possibly owing to a read error. The V call is TRBV29-1, the J call TRBJ1-1, with a possible D match to TRBD1 (6 bases). Germline V CDR1 and CDR2: SQVTM, ANQGSEA. The CDR3 is made up of 13 amino acids. CDR3 region: CSVEQGGNPEAFF. In nucleotides, the CDR3 is TGCAGCGTTGAACAAGGGGGGAACCCTGAAGCTTTCTTT.

The count of this clone is one. The CDR3 sequence is CASSQGWQGYEQYF. CDR3 in DNA: TGTGCCAGCAGCCAAGGATGGCAGGGCTACGAGCAGTACTTC. The chain is built from TRBV14 and TRBJ2-7; perhaps TRBD1 as D (5 bases). In germline, CDR1 is SGHDN, CDR2 FVKESK. V was shortened by 1 base and J by 3 bases, with 10 bases between the two germline ends. This CDR3 region has 14 residues. The variable domain in full, with the rest retrieved from reference TRBV14 and TRBJ2-7, is EAGVTQFPSHSVIEKGQTVTLRCDPISGHDNLYWYRRVMGKEIKFLLHFVKESKQDESGMPNNRFLAERTGGTYSTLKVQPAELEDSGVYFCASSQGWQGYEQYFGPGTRLTVT.

V usage is TRBV21-1 and J usage is TRBJ2-3; the D call of TRBD2 is as the table states it, not checked on the DNA. TRBV21-1 is a known pseudogene. This CDR3 region has 16 residues. CDR3: CASSKVTSGPVYTQYF. CDR3 coding DNA: TGTGCCAGCAGCAAAGTCACTAGCGGGCCCGTATATACGCAGTATTTT.

This clone was counted a few times. The chain couples TRBV19 to TRBJ1-2; 10 positions match TRBD1. The germline gives CDR1 LNHDA, CDR2 SQIVND (reference sequence). The CDR3 is 15 residues long. The J segment lost 5 bases and the V segment lost 7 bases, leaving 10 bases of the junction unmatched. Here the CDR3 reads CASKGTGVRRYGYTF. The DNA for the CDR3 is TGTGCCAGTAAGGGGACAGGGGTCAGGCGATATGGCTACACCTTC.

This clone was recorded once. This chain connects TRBV5-1 to TRBJ2-1; a weak D match, TRBD2 (6 bases). The V end lost 0 bases, the J end lost 9 bases, and 10 bases lay between the germline ends. Germline V gene sequence: CDR1 SGHRS, CDR2 YFSETQ. The CDR3 loop spans 13 amino acids. The CDR3 sequence is CASSLVVEGEQFF. The CDR3 nucleotides are TGCGCCAGCAGCTTGGTAGTGGAGGGTGAGCAGTTCTTC.